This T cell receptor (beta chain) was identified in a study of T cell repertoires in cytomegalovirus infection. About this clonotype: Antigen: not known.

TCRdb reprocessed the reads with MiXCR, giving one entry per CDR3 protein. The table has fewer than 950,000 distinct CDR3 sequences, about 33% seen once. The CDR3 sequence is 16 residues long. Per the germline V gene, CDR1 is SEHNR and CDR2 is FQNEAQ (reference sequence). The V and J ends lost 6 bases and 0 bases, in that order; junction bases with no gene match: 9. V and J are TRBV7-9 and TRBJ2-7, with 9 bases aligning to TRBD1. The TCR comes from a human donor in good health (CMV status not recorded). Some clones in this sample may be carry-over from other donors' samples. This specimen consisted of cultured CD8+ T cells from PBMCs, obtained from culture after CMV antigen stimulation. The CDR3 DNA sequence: TGTGCCAGCAGTTTCCAGAGGACAGGGGCCTCCTACGAGCAGTACGTC. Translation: CASSFQRTGASYEQYV.